The present TCR beta chain was sequenced within a study of blood T cell repertoires in COVID-19. Trimming left V 5 bases short and J 8 bases short, with 3 bases between. This CDR3 region has 10 residues. Germline values: CDR1 SEHNR, CDR2 FQNEAQ (reference sequence). Data came from immunoSEQ multiplex PCR; TCRdb stores just in-frame clones and leaves some out. Counted here are 120,000 or so clones, 82% occurring once; the ten biggest clones make up 15% to 20%. This clone has only one observation. V gene TRBV7-9 combines with J gene TRBJ2-2; D unclear. This receptor was taken from an older woman with acute or convalescent COVID-19. Source material: peripheral blood. This CDR3 is CASSQGELFF. DNA of the CDR3: TGTGCCAGCAGCCAGGGGGAGCTGTTTTTT. Variable domain in full (rest from reference TRBV7-9 and TRBJ2-2): DTGVSQNPRHKITKRGQNVTFRCDPISEHNRLYWYRQTLGQGPEFLTYFQNEAQLEKSRLLSDRFSAERPKGSFSTLEIQRTEQGDSAMYLCASSQGELFFGEGSRLTVL.